The subject of this entry is one TCR beta chain. The sample originates from a study of cytomegalovirus exposure and HLA in healthy donors. PCR involved 60 Vbeta and 13 Jbeta primers. Assay: immunoSEQ multiplex PCR; the TCRdb copy retains only in-frame clones and omits some. In the table there are about 69,000 clones, around 70% of which are singletons. The length of the CDR3 is 15 residues. CDR1 is MNHNS and CDR2 is SASEGT in the germline V gene. Trimming took 4 bases from V and 1 from J, leaving 13 bases between them. Sample: PBMCs. The rearrangement joins TRBV6-1 to TRBJ2-5; tentatively, D is TRBD2 (6 bases). This receptor was taken from a male donor in good health and CMV-seropositive. For the CDR3, the DNA is TGTGCCAGCAGTGGTCAGCCGGGAGTCCAAGAGACCCAGTACTTC. Translated, it gives CASSGQPGVQETQYF.